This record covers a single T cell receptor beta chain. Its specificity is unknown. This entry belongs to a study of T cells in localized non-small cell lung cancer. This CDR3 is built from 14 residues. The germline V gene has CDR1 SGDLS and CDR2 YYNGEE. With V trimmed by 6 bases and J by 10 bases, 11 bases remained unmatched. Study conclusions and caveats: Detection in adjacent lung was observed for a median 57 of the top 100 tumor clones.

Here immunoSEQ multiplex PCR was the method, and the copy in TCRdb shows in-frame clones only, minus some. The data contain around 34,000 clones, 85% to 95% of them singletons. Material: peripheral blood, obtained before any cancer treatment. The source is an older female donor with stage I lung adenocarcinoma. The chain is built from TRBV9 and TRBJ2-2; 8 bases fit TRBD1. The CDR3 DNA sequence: TGTGCCAGCACCCGGGGACAGGTGGTTGAGGAGCTGTTTTTT. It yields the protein CASTRGQVVEELFF.